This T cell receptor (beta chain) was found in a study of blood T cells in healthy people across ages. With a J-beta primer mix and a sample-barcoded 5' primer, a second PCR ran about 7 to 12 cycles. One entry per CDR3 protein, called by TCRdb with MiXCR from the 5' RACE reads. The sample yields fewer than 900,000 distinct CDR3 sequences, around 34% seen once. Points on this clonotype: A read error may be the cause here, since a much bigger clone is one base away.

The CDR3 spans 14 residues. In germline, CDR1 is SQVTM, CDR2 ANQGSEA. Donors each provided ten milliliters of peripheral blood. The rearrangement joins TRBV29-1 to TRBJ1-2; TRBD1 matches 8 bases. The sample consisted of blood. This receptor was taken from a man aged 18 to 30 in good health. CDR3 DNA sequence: TGCAGCGTTGACCTCAGGGGGCATGGCTATGACTACACCTTC. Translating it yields CSVDLRGHGYDYTF.